A single sample is the source of the 13 T cell receptor beta chains below, sequenced in a study of Graves' ophthalmopathy and Graves' hyperthyroidism. TCR beta CDR3 amplification used RNA transcripts. An opening RT-PCR round employed HTBI primers and preceded a second-round multiplex PCR. Using its own MiXCR run on the multiplex PCR reads, TCRdb lists one record per CDR3 protein. This repertoire shows approximately 210,000 distinct CDR3 sequences, 29% found once; its top ten account for approximately 8.6%. Sequenced sample: peripheral blood. These receptor sequences come from a man aged 45 to 65 with Graves' ophthalmopathy.

The rearrangement uses TRBV6-2 or TRBV6-3 and TRBJ1-2; D uncertain. The V end lost 2 bases, the J end lost 5 bases, and 24 bases lay between the germline ends. This CDR3 is built from 18 residues. Germline CDR1 MNHEY, CDR2 SVGEGT. Here the CDR3 DNA reads TGTGCCAGCAGTTACCTACACGGGGTCAGACCGGGAGAGTATGGCTACACCTTC. Translated: CASSYLHGVRPGEYGYTF.

Only one count was recorded for this clonotype. The V call is TRBV12-3 or TRBV12-4, the J call TRBJ2-5, with 12 bases aligning to TRBD2. CDR3 size: 17 residues. The trim removed 3 bases at V and 5 bases at J, leaving 10 bases unmatched. CDR3 protein: CASSFDFGLAGWETQYF. In DNA form, the CDR3 reads TGTGCCAGCAGTTTCGACTTTGGACTAGCGGGATGGGAGACCCAGTACTTC.

The chain carries TRBV12-3 or TRBV12-4 and TRBJ1-1, with no clear D. Trimming pared 3 bases from V and 1 base from J, leaving 9 bases between. This CDR3 has 14 amino acids. The CDR3 DNA reads TGTGCCAGCAGTTTCGGACTCCAGAACACTGAAGCTTTCTTT. Its protein product is CASSFGLQNTEAFF.

This clonotype was seen repeatedly, ten times or more. Likely a read error: the CDR3 ends without its conserved phenylalanine or tryptophan. The rearrangement uses TRBV6-2 or TRBV6-3 and TRBJ1-2; D is unclear. The CDR3 length is 15 residues. V was shortened by 0 bases and J by 4 bases, with 12 bases between the two germline ends. Per germline, CDR1 MNHEY and CDR2 SVGEGT. The CDR3 coding sequence is TGTGCCAGCAGTTACTCCTTGGACGGGGTCTATGGCTACACCCTC. It encodes CASSYSLDGVYGYTL.

This clonotype was seen at least ten times. The rearrangement links TRBV7-2 to TRBJ1-5; D is unresolved. Deletions cut 5 bases from V and 1 base from J, with 3 bases between. CDR3 length equals 12 residues. The V gene's germline CDR1 is SGHTA and CDR2 FQGNSA. The CDR3: CASSISNQPQHF. Here the CDR3 DNA reads TGTGCCAGCAGCATCAGCAATCAGCCCCAGCATTTT.

This clonotype was seen many times. The rearrangement joins TRBV29-1 to TRBJ2-7, with unresolved D. V gave up 7 bases and J gave up 6 bases, with 19 bases separating them. This CDR3 comprises 13 residues. CDR1 is SQVTM and CDR2 is ANQGSEA in the germline V gene. CDR3 protein: CSARGPLRAEQYF. Written as DNA, the CDR3 is TGCAGCGCCCGAGGACCCTTGCGTGCCGAGCAGTACTTC.

This clonotype appeared many times. The chain uses TRBV28 and TRBJ2-5; maybe TRBD2 (6 bases). Germline CDR1 is MDHEN and CDR2 is SYDVKM. This CDR3 has 14 amino acids. V was cut by 4 bases and J by 4 bases, with 13 bases left in between. The CDR3 DNA reads as TGTGCCAGCAGTTCGGGACTGGAACGAGAGACCCAGTACTTC. It specifies CASSSGLERETQYF.

In its sample, this clonotype was seen many times. V usage is TRBV20-1 and J usage is TRBJ2-7; 11 bases agree with TRBD2. The CDR3 spans 15 residues. CDR1 and CDR2 (germline): DFQATT, SNEGSKA (reference sequence). V lost 2 bases to trimming and J lost 4 bases; unmatched junction nucleotides: 7. DNA for the CDR3: TGCAGTGCTAGACGACTAGCGGGGAACCTTTACGAGCAGTACTTC. This sequence encodes CSARRLAGNLYEQYF.

This clonotype came up many times. The J gene is TRBJ1-1, the V gene TRBV19; weak D call: TRBD1 (5 bases). Germline CDR1 reads LNHDA; CDR2 reads SQIVND (reference sequence). CDR3 length: 14 residues. With 6 bases removed from V and 0 bases from J, the gap between germline ends came to 11 bases. CDR3 DNA: TGTGCCAGTAGACAGGAGGGGATGAACACTGAAGCTTTCTTT. Its translation: CASRQEGMNTEAFF.

This clonotype was seen more than once but under ten times. The chain carries TRBV6-2 or TRBV6-3 and TRBJ2-7; D is ambiguous. V was shortened by 2 bases and J by 9 bases, with 8 bases between the two germline ends. Germline CDR1 is MNHEY and CDR2 is SVGEGT. The CDR3 is 11 amino acids. The CDR3 bases are TGTGCCAGCAGTTACCTCGGTGGGCAGTACTTC. Its translation is CASSYLGGQYF.

In this sample, this clonotype turned up many times. The J gene is TRBJ1-1, the V gene TRBV28, with 9 positions matching TRBD1. CDR1 and CDR2 (germline): MDHEN, SYDVKM. Germline trimming cut 3 bases from V and 0 bases from J; bases unmatched to any gene: 8. There are 17 residues in the CDR3. The CDR3 region has the DNA TGTGCCAGCAGTTTTCCGACCGGGACAGGGATGAACACTGAAGCTTTCTTT. This translates into CASSFPTGTGMNTEAFF.

CDR3 bases: TGTGCCAGCAGCTTAGATCTGGGGGCGATAGTGGAGACCCAGTACTTC. It yields the protein CASSLDLGAIVETQYF. The chain employs TRBV11-2 and TRBJ2-5; a possible D gene is TRBD1 (6 bases). The CDR3 totals 16 residues. V shed 0 bases and J shed 5 bases, with 16 bases lying between them. Germline CDR1 is SGHAT and CDR2 is FQNNGV.

The rearrangement uses TRBV12-5 and TRBJ2-5; TRBD1 aligns across 11 bases. The CDR3 sequence is 17 residues long. The V and J ends lost 1 base and 9 bases, in that order; junction bases with no gene match: 13. From germline, CDR1 is LGHNT and CDR2 FRNRAP. CDR3 sequence: CASGLATIGQGAGPQYF. CDR3 sequence (DNA): TGTGCTAGTGGTTTGGCTACAATCGGACAGGGGGCCGGACCCCAGTACTTC.